This T cell receptor (beta chain) came from a study of vaccination effects on CD4 cells after COVID-19. This CDR3 contains 15 residues. Germline V lookup: CDR1 SGHVS, CDR2 FQNEAQ. The germline V and J ends were trimmed by 6 bases and 6 bases, with 21 bases remaining between them. Some clones are missing from TCRdb's copy, which holds only in-frame ones; the method was immunoSEQ multiplex PCR. The sample includes 40,000 to 55,000 clones, approximately 81% of them seen just once. Of note for this clone: What it binds is not known.

Isolating CD4+ T cells followed approximately 9 days of culture. The sequencing here drew on CD4+ T cells from PBMCs cultured without peptide, taken before COVID-19 vaccination. The chain carries TRBV7-8 and TRBJ2-7; tentative D call: TRBD1 (6 bases). The source of this sequence is a human donor who had a prior SARS-CoV-2 infection. This CDR3 reads CASRKTGAVFGEQYF. The CDR3 DNA sequence: TGTGCCAGCAGGAAGACAGGTGCGGTCTTCGGCGAGCAGTACTTC. Full variable domain (outside the CDR3, taken from reference TRBV7-8 and TRBJ2-7): GAGVSQSPRYKVAKRGQDVALRCDPISGHVSLFWYQQALGQGPEFLTYFQNEAQLDKSGLPSDRFFAERPEGSVSTLKIQRTQQEDSAVYLCASRKTGAVFGEQYFGPGTRLTVT.